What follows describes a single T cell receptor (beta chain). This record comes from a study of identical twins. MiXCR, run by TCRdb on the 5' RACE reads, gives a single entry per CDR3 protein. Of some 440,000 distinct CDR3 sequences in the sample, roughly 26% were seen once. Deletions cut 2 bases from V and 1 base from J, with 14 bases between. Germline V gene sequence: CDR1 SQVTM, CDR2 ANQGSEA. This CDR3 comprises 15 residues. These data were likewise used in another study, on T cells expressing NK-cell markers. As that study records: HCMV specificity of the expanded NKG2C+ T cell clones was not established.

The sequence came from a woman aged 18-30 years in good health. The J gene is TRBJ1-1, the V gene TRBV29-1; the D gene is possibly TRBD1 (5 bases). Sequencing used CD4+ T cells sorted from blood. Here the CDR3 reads CSVENGGAPNTEAFF. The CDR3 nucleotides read TGCAGCGTTGAAAACGGCGGGGCCCCGAACACTGAAGCTTTCTTT.